This TCR beta chain was profiled in a study of blood T cells in healthy people across ages. Alongside a J-beta primer mix, a sample-barcoded 5' primer served in a second PCR lasting 7 to 11 cycles. TCRdb recomputed calls from the 5' RACE reads with MiXCR, one row per CDR3 protein. The repertoire includes roughly 640,000 distinct CDR3 sequences, approximately 30% of them detected once, and about a sixth sits in the top ten. CDR1 and CDR2 (germline): SGHRS, YFSETQ. V lost 4 bases and J lost 2; bases outside the gene matches: 5. The CDR3 is 14 residues long. This clonotype was seen repeatedly, ten times or more.

Sequencing used blood. The TCR comes from a woman at least 80 years old in good health. The chain links TRBV5-1 to TRBJ2-7; 8 nucleotides line up with TRBD1. As DNA, the CDR3 is TGCGCCAGCAGCGGGACAGGCCTTGCCTACGAGCAGTACTTC. Translation gives CASSGTGLAYEQYF. Looking up the rest from reference TRBV5-1 and TRBJ2-7 gives the full variable domain: KAGVTQTPRYLIKTRGQQVTLSCSPISGHRSVSWYQQTPGQGLQFLFEYFSETQRNKGNFPGRFSGRQFSNSRSEMNVSTLELGDSALYLCASSGTGLAYEQYFGPGTRLTVT.